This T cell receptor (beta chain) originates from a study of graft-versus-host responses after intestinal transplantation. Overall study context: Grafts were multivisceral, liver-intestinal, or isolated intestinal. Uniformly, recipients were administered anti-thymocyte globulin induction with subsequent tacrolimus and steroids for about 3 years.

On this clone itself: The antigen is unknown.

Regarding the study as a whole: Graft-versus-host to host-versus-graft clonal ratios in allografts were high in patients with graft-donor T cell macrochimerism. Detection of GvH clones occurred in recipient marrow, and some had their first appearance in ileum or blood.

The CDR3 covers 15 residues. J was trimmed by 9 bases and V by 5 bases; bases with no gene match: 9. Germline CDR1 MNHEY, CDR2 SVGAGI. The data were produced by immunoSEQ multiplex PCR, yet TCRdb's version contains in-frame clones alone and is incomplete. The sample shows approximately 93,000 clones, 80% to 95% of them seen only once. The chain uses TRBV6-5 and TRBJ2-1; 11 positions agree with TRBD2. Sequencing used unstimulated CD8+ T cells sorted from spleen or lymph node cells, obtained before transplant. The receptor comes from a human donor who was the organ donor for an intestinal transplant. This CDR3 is CASSLSGGAGGEQFF. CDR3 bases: TGTGCCAGCAGTCTTAGCGGGGGGGCGGGGGGTGAGCAGTTCTTC.